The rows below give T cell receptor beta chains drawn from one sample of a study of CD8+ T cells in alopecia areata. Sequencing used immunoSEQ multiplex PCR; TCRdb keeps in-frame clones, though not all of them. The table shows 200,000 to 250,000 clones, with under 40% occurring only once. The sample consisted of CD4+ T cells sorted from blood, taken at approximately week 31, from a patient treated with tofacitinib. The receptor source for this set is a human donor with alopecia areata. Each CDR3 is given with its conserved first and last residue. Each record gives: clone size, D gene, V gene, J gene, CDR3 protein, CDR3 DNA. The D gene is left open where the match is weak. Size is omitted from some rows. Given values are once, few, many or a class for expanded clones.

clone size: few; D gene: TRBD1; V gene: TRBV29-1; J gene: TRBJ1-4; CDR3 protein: CSVVQTGVEKLFF; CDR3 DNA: TGCAGCGTTGTACAGACAGGGGTTGAAAAACTGTTTTTT
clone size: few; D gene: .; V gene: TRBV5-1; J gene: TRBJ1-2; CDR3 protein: CASSYTGNGYTF; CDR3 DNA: TGCGCCAGCAGCTACACAGGGAATGGCTACACCTTC
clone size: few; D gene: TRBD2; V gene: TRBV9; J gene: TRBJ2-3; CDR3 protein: CASSVGTSGADTQYF; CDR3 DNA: TGTGCCAGCAGCGTGGGGACTAGCGGGGCAGATACGCAGTATTTT
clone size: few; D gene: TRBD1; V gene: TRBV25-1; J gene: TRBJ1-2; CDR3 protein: CASSDPGQANYGYTF; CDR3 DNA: TGTGCCAGCAGTGACCCGGGACAGGCAAACTATGGCTACACCTTC
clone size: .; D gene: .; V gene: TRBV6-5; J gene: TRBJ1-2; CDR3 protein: CASSSTGYGYTF; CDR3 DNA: TGTGCCAGCAGTTCCACAGGGTATGGCTACACCTTC
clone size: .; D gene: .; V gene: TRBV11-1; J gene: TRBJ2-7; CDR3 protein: CASSRGDEQYF; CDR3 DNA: TGTGCCAGCAGCAGAGGGGACGAGCAGTACTTC
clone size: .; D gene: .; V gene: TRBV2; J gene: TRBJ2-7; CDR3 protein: CATKDRDESYEQYF; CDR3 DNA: TGTGCCACTAAAGACCGGGACGAATCCTACGAGCAGTACTTC
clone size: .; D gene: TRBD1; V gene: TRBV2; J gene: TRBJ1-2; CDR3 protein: CASSSSGTGTSGYTF; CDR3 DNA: TGTGCCAGCAGTTCTTCCGGGACAGGGACTTCTGGCTACACCTTC
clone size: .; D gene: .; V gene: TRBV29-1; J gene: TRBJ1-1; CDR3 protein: CSVEMGRAALSAEAFF; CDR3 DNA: TGCAGCGTTGAAATGGGACGGGCAGCCCTGAGCGCTGAAGCTTTCTTT
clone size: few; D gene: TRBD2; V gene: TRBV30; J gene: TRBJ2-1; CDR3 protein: CAWTSGTSSYNEQFF; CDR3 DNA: TGTGCCTGGACGAGCGGGACGAGCTCCTACAATGAGCAGTTCTTC
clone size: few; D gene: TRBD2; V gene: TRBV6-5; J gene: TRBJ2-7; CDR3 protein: CASSYSFLAGGREQYF; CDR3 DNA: TGTGCCAGCAGTTACTCGTTCCTAGCGGGAGGCCGAGAGCAGTACTTC
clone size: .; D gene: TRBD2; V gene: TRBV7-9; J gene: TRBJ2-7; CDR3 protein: CASSWEGRGEQYF; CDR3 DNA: TGTGCCAGCAGCTGGGAGGGGAGAGGCGAGCAGTACTTC
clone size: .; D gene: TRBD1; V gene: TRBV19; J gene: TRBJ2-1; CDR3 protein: CASSIATGTGSSEQFF; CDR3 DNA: TGTGCCAGTAGTATAGCCACCGGGACAGGATCTAGTGAGCAGTTCTTC
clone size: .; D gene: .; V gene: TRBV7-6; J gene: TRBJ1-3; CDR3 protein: CASSLAPGTGNTIYF; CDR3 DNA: TGTGCCAGCAGCTTAGCCCCAGGGACTGGAAACACCATATATTTT
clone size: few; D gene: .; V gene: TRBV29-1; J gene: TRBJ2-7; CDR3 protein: CSVEGGGSYEQYF; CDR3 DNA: TGCAGCGTTGAGGGAGGCGGTTCCTACGAGCAGTACTTC
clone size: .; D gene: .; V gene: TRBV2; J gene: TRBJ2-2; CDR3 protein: CASRATGVYTGELFF; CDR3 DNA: TGTGCCAGCAGGGCGACCGGGGTTTACACCGGGGAGCTGTTTTTT
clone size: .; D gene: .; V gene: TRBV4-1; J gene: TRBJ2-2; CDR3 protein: CASSHYLNTGELFF; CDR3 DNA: TGCGCCAGCAGCCACTACCTAAACACCGGGGAGCTGTTTTTT
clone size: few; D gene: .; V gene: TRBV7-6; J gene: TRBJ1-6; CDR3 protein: CASSLGGQNYSPLHF; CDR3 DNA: TGTGCCAGCAGCTTAGGGGGGCAGAACTATTCACCCCTCCACTTT
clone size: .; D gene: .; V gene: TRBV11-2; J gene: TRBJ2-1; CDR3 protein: CASSLQVLSSYNEQFF; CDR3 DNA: TGTGCCAGCAGTCTACAGGTTTTAAGCTCCTACAATGAGCAGTTCTTC
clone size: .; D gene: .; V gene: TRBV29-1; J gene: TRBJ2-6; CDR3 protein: CSVVGPSGANVLTF; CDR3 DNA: TGCAGCGTTGTGGGGCCCTCTGGGGCCAACGTCCTGACTTTC
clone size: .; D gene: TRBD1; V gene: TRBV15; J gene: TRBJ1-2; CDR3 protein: CATSRDPARGLGYGYTF; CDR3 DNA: TGTGCCACCAGCAGAGATCCGGCTAGGGGGCTCGGCTATGGCTACACCTTC
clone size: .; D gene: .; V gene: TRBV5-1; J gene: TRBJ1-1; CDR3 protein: CASSSQVPGPSTEAFF; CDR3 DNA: TGCGCCAGCAGCTCCCAAGTCCCAGGACCCAGCACTGAAGCTTTCTTT
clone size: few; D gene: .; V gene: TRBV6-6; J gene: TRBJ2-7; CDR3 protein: CASSPDRSYEQYF; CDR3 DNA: TGTGCCAGCAGCCCCGACAGAAGCTACGAGCAGTACTTC
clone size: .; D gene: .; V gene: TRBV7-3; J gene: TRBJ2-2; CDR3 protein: CASSFRHNTGELFF; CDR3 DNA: TGTGCCAGCAGCTTTCGACACAACACCGGGGAGCTGTTTTTT
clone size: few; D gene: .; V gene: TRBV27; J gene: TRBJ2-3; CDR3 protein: CASSLERLPTDTQYF; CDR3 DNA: TGTGCCAGCAGTTTGGAGCGTCTACCCACAGATACGCAGTATTTT
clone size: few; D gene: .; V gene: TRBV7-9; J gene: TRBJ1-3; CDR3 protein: CASSLGLGNTIYF; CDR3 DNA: TGTGCCAGCAGCTTGGGTTTAGGAAACACCATATATTTT
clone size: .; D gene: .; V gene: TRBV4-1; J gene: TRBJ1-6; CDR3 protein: CASSQQGPGNSPLHF; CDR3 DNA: TGCGCCAGCAGCCAACAGGGGCCGGGTAATTCACCCCTCCACTTT
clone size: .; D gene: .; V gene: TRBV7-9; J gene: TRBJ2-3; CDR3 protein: CASNRRGGLHTSTDTQYF; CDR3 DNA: TGTGCCAGCAACAGACGGGGTGGACTACATACTAGCACAGATACGCAGTATTTT
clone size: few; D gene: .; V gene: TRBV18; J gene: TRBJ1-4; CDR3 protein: CASSPEQGINEKLFF; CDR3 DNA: TGTGCCAGCTCACCTGAACAGGGCATAAATGAAAAACTGTTTTTT
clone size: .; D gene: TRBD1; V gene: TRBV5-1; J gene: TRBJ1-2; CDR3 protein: CASSRAGQAELNYGYTF; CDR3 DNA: TGCGCCAGCAGCCGCGCGGGACAGGCGGAATTAAACTATGGCTACACCTTC
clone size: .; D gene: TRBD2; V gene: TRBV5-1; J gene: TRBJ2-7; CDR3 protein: CASSYEPGTSGGFYEQYF; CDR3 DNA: TGCGCCAGCAGCTATGAACCGGGGACTAGCGGGGGGTTTTACGAGCAGTACTTC
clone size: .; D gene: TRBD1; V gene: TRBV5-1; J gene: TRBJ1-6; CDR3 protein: CASSPGQGNSPLHF; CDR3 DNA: TGCGCCAGCTCGCCGGGACAGGGCAATTCACCCCTCCACTTT
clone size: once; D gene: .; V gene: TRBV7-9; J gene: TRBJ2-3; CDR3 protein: CASSLAGGPSTDTQYF; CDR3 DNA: TGTGCCAGCAGCTTAGCGGGGGGCCCAAGCACAGATACGCAGTATTTT